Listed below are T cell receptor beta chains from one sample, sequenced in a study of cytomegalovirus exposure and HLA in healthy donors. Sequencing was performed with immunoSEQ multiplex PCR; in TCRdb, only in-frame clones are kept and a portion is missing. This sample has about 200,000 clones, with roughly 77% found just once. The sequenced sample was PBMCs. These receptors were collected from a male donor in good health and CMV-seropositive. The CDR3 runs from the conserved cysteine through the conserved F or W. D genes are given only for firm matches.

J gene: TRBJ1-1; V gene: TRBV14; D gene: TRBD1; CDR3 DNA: TGTGCCAGCAGGGAGACAGGGTGGAGAGGAACTGAAGCTTTCTTT; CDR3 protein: CASRETGWRGTEAFF
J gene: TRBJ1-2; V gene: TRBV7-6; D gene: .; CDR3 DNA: TGTGCCAGCAGCTTAGAGGAGGGGCTCGACTATGGCTACACCTTC; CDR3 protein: CASSLEEGLDYGYTF
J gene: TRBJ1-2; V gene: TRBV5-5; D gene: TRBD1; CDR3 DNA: TGTGCCAGCAGTTCGGGACAGGGGTCTGGCTACACCTTC; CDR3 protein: CASSSGQGSGYTF
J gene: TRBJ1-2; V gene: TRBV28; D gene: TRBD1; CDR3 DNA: TGTGCCAGCAGTTTGATACAGGGGCGAGGCTACACCTTC; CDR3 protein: CASSLIQGRGYTF
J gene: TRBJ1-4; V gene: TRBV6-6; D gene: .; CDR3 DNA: TGTGCCAGCAGTCCGGGGGGAGGTAGTTACGAAAAACTGTTTTTT; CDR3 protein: CASSPGGGSYEKLFF
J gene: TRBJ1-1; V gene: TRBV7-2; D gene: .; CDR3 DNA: TGTGCCAGCAGCTTAGTACAGGGTAAAGGCACTGAAGCTTTCTTT; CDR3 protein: CASSLVQGKGTEAFF
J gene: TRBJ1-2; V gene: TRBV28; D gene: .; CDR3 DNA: TGTGCCAGCGTGGGGGGGTCTCAGGGCCACACCTTC; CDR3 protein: CASVGGSQGHTF
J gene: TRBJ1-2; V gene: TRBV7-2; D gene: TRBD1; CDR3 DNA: TGTGCCAGCAGATGGGACAGGTTCACTAACTATGGCTACACCTTC; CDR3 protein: CASRWDRFTNYGYTF
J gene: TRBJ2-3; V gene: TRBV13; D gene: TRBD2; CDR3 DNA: TGTGCCAGCAGCCTTCTACTAGCGGGGGGGGCGGATACGCAGTATTTT; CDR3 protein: CASSLLLAGGADTQYF
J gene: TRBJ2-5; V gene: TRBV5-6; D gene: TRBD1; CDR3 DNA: TGTGCCAGCAGCTGGGGGTTAGGGACAGCCAAAGAGACCCAGTACTTC; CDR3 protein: CASSWGLGTAKETQYF
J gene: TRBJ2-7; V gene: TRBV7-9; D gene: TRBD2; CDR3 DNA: TGTTCCAGCAGCTTAGGGCTAGCGGGAGACTCCTACGAGCAGTACTTC; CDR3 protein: CSSSLGLAGDSYEQYF
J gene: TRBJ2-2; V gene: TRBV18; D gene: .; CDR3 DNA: TGTGCCAGCTCTCGACAGGCCCCGAACACCGGGGAGCTGTTTTTT; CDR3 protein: CASSRQAPNTGELFF
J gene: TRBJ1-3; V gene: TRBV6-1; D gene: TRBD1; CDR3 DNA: TGTGCCAGCAGTGAAGCTAGTGGGACAGGGGCAAGAAACACCATATATTTT; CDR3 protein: CASSEASGTGARNTIYF
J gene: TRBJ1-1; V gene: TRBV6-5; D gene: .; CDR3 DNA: TGTGCCAGCAGTTTTTCTTTGACAGGGAACACTGAAGCTTTCTTT; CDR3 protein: CASSFSLTGNTEAFF
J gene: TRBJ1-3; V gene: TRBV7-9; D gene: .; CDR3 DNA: TGTGCCAGCAGCTTAGGGGCCCGGGAACACTCTGGAAACACCATATATTTT; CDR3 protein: CASSLGAREHSGNTIYF
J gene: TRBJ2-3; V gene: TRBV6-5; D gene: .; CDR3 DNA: TGTGCCAGCCTGATAAGCGGAGCTTCCACAGATACGCAGTATTTT; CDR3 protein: CASLISGASTDTQYF